This T cell receptor (beta chain) is from a study of cytomegalovirus exposure and HLA in healthy donors. Study-level findings and limits: At a 0.05 false discovery rate, a later analysis found some 18,000 TCR beta sequences to be associated with HLA alleles. Later work showed greater clonal expansion in HLA-associated TCR beta chains than in equally common others. As a later analysis revealed, most CMV-associated TCR beta chains appeared HLA-restricted.

With regard to this clone: What it binds is not known.

After removal of 0 bases from V and 3 bases from J, the junction contained 5 bases not matched to a gene. CDR1 SGDLS and CDR2 YYNGEE come from the germline V gene. This CDR3 spans 15 amino acids. PCR was performed using 60 Vbeta and 13 Jbeta primers. TCRdb's copy holds only in-frame clones and misses some; the assay was immunoSEQ multiplex PCR. The sample shows approximately 100,000 clones, 74% of them seen only once. The sample was PBMCs. The clonotype comes from a man over 45 in good health and CMV-seropositive. The chain couples TRBV9 to TRBJ2-7; 8 nucleotides align to TRBD1. CDR3 bases: TGTGCCAGCAGCGTAGCTATAGGACAGGGCTACGAGCAGTACTTC. Translating gives CASSVAIGQGYEQYF.